Listed below are T cell receptor beta chains from one sample, sequenced in a study of shared clonotypes between healthy human individuals. Profiling relied on immunoSEQ multiplex PCR, and the TCRdb table lists in-frame clones only, not all of them. Here the sample spans roughly 2 million clones, under 97% being singletons. Input material: naive CD4+ T cells sorted from blood. The receptors originated from a man aged 18-30 years in good health. Each CDR3 is given with its conserved first and last residue. A D gene is named only where the DNA matches it firmly. Only some rows state a clone size, as once, few, many or a class for expanded clones.

size	V	J	D	CDR3	DNA
-	TRBV7-2	TRBJ2-3	-	CASSLVGGPSTDTQYF	TGTGCCAGCAGCTTAGTAGGGGGACCTAGCACAGATACGCAGTATTTT
once	TRBV25-1	TRBJ2-5	TRBD1	CASSGRQGTETQYF	TGTGCCAGCAGTGGACGACAGGGGACAGAGACCCAGTACTTC
-	TRBV20-1	TRBJ1-4	-	CSAKNEKLFF	TGCAGTGCTAAGAATGAAAAACTGTTTTTT
-	TRBV9	TRBJ2-3	-	CASSTSWRGGADTQYF	TGTGCCAGCAGCACAAGCTGGAGGGGAGGCGCAGATACGCAGTATTTT
once	TRBV6-5	TRBJ1-2	TRBD1	CASSSAAGTGEDGYTF	TGTGCCAGCAGTTCCGCCGCCGGGACAGGGGAGGATGGCTACACCTTC
-	TRBV29-1	TRBJ1-1	TRBD1	CSVAGQGSTEAFF	TGCAGCGTTGCTGGACAGGGGTCCACTGAAGCTTTCTTT
-	TRBV11-2	TRBJ2-2	-	CASSLNLRQFNTGELFF	TGTGCCAGCAGCTTAAACTTACGACAGTTTAACACCGGGGAGCTGTTTTTT
-	TRBV5-4	TRBJ2-7	TRBD2	CASKRDPYLEQYF	TGTGCCAGCAAGCGGGACCCTTATCTAGAGCAGTACTTC
-	TRBV2	TRBJ2-5	TRBD2	CASIQSPGGNQETQYF	TGTGCCAGCATTCAATCCCCCGGGGGGAACCAAGAGACCCAGTACTTC
-	TRBV7-9	TRBJ2-5	-	CASSLRQLEETQYF	TGTGCCAGCAGCCTTCGACAGTTAGAAGAGACCCAGTACTTC
-	TRBV10-3	TRBJ1-5	-	CATSGTLDLAGQPQHF	TGTGCCACGTCCGGGACACTGGACTTAGCAGGTCAGCCCCAGCATTTT
-	TRBV5-1	TRBJ2-7	TRBD1	CASSLAGTGGDYEQYF	TGCGCCAGCAGCTTGGCCGGGACAGGGGGAGACTACGAGCAGTACTTC
-	TRBV10-1	TRBJ2-2	TRBD2	CACPPGTSVNGELFF	TGCGCCTGTCCTCCCGGGACTAGCGTTAACGGGGAGCTGTTTTTT
-	TRBV6-5	TRBJ2-7	-	CASSYINGEQYF	TGTGCCAGCAGTTACATAAATGGAGAGCAGTACTTC
once	TRBV19	TRBJ1-6	TRBD1	CASSRPGQGANSPLHF	TGTGCCAGTAGTAGACCGGGACAGGGGGCTAATTCACCCCTCCACTTT
-	TRBV5-1	TRBJ2-7	TRBD1	CASSLWGTGAYEQYF	TGCGCCAGCAGCCTATGGGGGACAGGGGCCTACGAGCAGTACTTC
-	TRBV2	TRBJ2-5	TRBD1	CASRRDRAGEGTQYF	TGTGCCAGCAGGAGGGACAGGGCGGGTGAAGGGACCCAGTACTTC
-	TRBV7-9	TRBJ2-7	TRBD2	CASSLEAGGSHEQYF	TGTGCCAGCAGCTTAGAAGCGGGAGGGTCCCACGAGCAGTACTTC
-	TRBV7-9	TRBJ2-5	TRBD2	CASSFSGLQETQYF	TGTGCCAGCAGCTTTAGCGGGCTCCAAGAGACCCAGTACTTC
few	TRBV30	TRBJ1-5	-	CAWSSGGSGQPQHF	TGTGCCTGGAGCAGTGGGGGCAGCGGTCAGCCCCAGCATTTT
-	TRBV5-4	TRBJ1-4	-	CASSFGGLGEKLFF	TGTGCCAGCAGCTTTGGGGGGCTGGGGGAAAAACTGTTTTTT
-	TRBV19	TRBJ2-3	TRBD1	CASSTVPGQEGTQYF	TGTGCCAGTAGTACCGTACCGGGACAGGAGGGTACGCAGTATTTT
-	TRBV4-2	TRBJ2-3	TRBD2	CASSSGGGPVF	TGTGCCAGCAGCTCCGGCGGGGGGCCCGTATTT
-	TRBV30	TRBJ1-1	-	CAWKVGGFLEAFF	TGTGCCTGGAAAGTAGGAGGGTTTCTAGAAGCTTTCTTT
-	TRBV7-2	TRBJ2-7	TRBD1	CASSSPRGLVDPEQYF	TGTGCCAGCAGCTCGCCGAGGGGGCTAGTCGATCCTGAGCAGTACTTC
-	TRBV6-1	TRBJ2-5	TRBD1	CASSDAGGFVETQYF	TGTGCCAGCAGTGACGCAGGGGGCTTCGTAGAGACCCAGTACTTC
-	TRBV5-1	TRBJ2-2	TRBD1	CASSLQGAGTGELFF	TGCGCCAGCAGCTTACAGGGGGCTGGCACCGGGGAGCTGTTTTTT
-	TRBV10-3	TRBJ1-2	-	CAITSLQGRNTF	TGTGCCATCACCAGCCTCCAGGGCCGAAACACCTTC
-	TRBV7-2	TRBJ2-7	TRBD1	CASSSGTGGSYEQYF	TGTGCCAGCAGCTCCGGGACAGGGGGTTCCTACGAGCAGTACTTC
few	TRBV2	TRBJ1-5	-	CASRGTPPNQPQHF	TGTGCCAGCAGGGGGACCCCGCCCAATCAGCCCCAGCATTTT
-	TRBV5-1	TRBJ1-4	-	CASSLGAGSTNEKLFF	TGCGCCAGCAGCTTGGGGGCAGGGTCAACTAATGAAAAACTGTTTTTT
-	TRBV10-2	TRBJ1-2	TRBD1	CASSASGTGEYGYTF	TGCGCCAGCAGTGCCTCCGGGACAGGGGAGTATGGCTACACCTTC
-	TRBV5-1	TRBJ2-3	TRBD2	CASSPPISAGGFTDTQYF	TGCGCCAGCAGCCCCCCTATTTCGGCGGGGGGGTTCACAGATACGCAGTATTTT
-	TRBV6-5	TRBJ2-1	TRBD2	CASRRLAGVSNEQFF	TGTGCCAGCAGGCGACTAGCGGGAGTGTCAAATGAGCAGTTCTTC
-	TRBV5-6	TRBJ1-3	-	CASSLGGSGNTIYF	TGTGCCAGCAGCTTGGGGGGCTCCGGAAACACCATATATTTT
-	TRBV11-1	TRBJ1-1	TRBD1	CASSFQGATLPTEAFF	TGTGCCAGCAGCTTCCAGGGGGCGACCCTCCCGACTGAAGCTTTCTTT
-	TRBV19	TRBJ2-5	-	CASSLGATETQYF	TGTGCCAGTAGTCTCGGGGCGACGGAGACCCAGTACTTC
once	TRBV7-2	TRBJ2-7	-	CASSGGTHSSYEQYF	TGTGCCAGCAGCGGCGGGACTCATAGCTCCTACGAGCAGTACTTC
-	TRBV5-4	TRBJ2-7	TRBD1	CASSSQQGSSYEQYF	TGTGCCAGCAGCTCGCAACAGGGGTCCTCCTACGAGCAGTACTTC
-	TRBV29-1	TRBJ2-3	TRBD1	CSVLRDRGADTQYF	TGCAGCGTGCTCCGGGACAGGGGCGCAGATACGCAGTATTTT
-	TRBV9	TRBJ2-2	-	CASSVRAESTGELFF	TGTGCCAGCAGCGTTCGGGCAGAAAGCACCGGGGAGCTGTTTTTT
-	TRBV5-4	TRBJ1-4	TRBD1	CASSAGQGAIEKLFF	TGTGCCAGCAGCGCGGGCCAGGGGGCAATTGAAAAACTGTTTTTT
-	TRBV5-4	TRBJ1-2	-	CASSFQGRGEYGYTF	TGTGCCAGCAGCTTCCAGGGCAGAGGGGAATATGGCTACACCTTC
-	TRBV2	TRBJ2-7	TRBD1	CASHEEQGLPYEQYF	TGTGCCAGCCACGAGGAACAGGGGTTACCCTACGAGCAGTACTTC
-	TRBV5-6	TRBJ2-3	TRBD1	CASSSRTGGLAERTDTQYF	TGTGCCAGCAGCTCTCGGACAGGGGGCTTAGCGGAACGCACAGATACGCAGTATTTT
-	TRBV10-3	TRBJ2-1	TRBD2	CAIRGLAGMGNEQFF	TGTGCCATCAGGGGACTAGCGGGGATGGGCAATGAGCAGTTCTTC
-	TRBV10-2	TRBJ2-3	-	CASSEKTDTQYF	TGCGCCAGCAGTGAGAAGACAGATACGCAGTATTTT
once	TRBV28	TRBJ2-1	-	CASARGNLYNEQFF	TGTGCCAGCGCCAGGGGTAACCTATACAATGAGCAGTTCTTC
-	TRBV6-6	TRBJ2-2	-	CASSGQGSAGELFF	TGTGCCAGCAGCGGCCAGGGGTCCGCCGGGGAGCTGTTTTTT
-	TRBV19	TRBJ2-7	-	CASSRGRQASSYEQYF	TGTGCCAGTAGTAGGGGGCGGCAGGCAAGCTCCTACGAGCAGTACTTC
-	TRBV5-1	TRBJ1-2	-	CASSLGAAYGYTF	TGCGCCAGCAGCTTGGGAGCCGCATATGGCTACACCTTC
-	TRBV10-3	TRBJ2-7	TRBD1	CAITGTADYEQYF	TGTGCCATCACCGGGACAGCAGACTACGAGCAGTACTTC
-	TRBV4-3	TRBJ1-1	TRBD1	CASSQEGGARTEAFF	TGCGCCAGCAGCCAAGAAGGGGGCGCAAGGACTGAAGCTTTCTTT